The next 2 T cell receptor beta chains were all read from a single sample in a study of shared clonotypes between healthy human individuals. Here immunoSEQ multiplex PCR was the method, and the copy in TCRdb shows in-frame clones only, minus some. The sample yields 2,100,000 or so clones, almost 96% seen once. The sample was naive CD4+ T cells sorted from blood. Subset reported: CD45RA+ positively selected. Receptors were obtained from a man between 18 and 35 years old in good health.

The chain has TRBV30 and TRBJ1-2; 10 positions match TRBD1. V was clipped by 4 bases and J by 6 bases; unmatched bases: 2. The CDR3 consists of 12 residues. CDR1 is GTSNPN, CDR2 SVGIG, per germline (reference sequence). CDR3 coding DNA: TGTGCCTGGATAGACAGGGGGCATGGCTACACCTTC. Protein: CAWIDRGHGYTF.

The chain combines TRBV10-3 with TRBJ2-1, with unresolved D. This CDR3 contains 11 residues. In germline, CDR1 is ENHRY, CDR2 SYGVKD. V lost 6 bases, J lost 6 bases, and 6 bases lay in between. CDR3 bases: TGTGCCATCAGGAGATTCAATGAGCAGTTCTTC. Its translation is CAIRRFNEQFF.